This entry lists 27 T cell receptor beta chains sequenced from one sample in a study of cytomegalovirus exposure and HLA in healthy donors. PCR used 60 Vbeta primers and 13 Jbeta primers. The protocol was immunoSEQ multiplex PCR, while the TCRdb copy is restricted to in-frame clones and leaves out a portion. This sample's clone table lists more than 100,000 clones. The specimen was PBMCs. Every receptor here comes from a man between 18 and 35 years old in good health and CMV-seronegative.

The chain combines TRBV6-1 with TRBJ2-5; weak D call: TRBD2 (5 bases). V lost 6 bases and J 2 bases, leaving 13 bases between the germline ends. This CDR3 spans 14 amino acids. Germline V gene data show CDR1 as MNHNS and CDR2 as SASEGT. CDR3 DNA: TGTGCCAGCAGCCCAGGAGGTCCTCAAGAGACCCAGTACTTC. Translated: CASSPGGPQETQYF.

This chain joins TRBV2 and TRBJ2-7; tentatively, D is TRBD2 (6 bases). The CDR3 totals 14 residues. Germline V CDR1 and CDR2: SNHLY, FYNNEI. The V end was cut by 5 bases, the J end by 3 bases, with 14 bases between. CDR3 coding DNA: TGTGCCAGCAGTCTAGGAGGGCAGGGCTACGAGCAGTACTTC. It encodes CASSLGGQGYEQYF.

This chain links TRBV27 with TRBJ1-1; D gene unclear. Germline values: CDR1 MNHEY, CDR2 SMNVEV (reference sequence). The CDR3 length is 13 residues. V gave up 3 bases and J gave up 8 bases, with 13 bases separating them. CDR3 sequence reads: CASSFPDSTEAFF. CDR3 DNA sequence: TGTGCCAGCAGTTTTCCCGACTCTACCGAAGCTTTCTTT.

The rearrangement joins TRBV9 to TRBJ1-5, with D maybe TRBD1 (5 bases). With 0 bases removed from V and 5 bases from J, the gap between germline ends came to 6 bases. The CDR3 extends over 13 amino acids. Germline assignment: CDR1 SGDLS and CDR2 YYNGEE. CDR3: CASSVEGDQPQHF. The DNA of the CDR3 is TGTGCCAGCAGCGTAGAAGGGGATCAGCCCCAGCATTTT.

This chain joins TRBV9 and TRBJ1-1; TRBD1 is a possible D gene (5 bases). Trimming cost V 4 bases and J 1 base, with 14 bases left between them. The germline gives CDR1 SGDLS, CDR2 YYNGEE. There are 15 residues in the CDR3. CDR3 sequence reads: CASSPWGKANTEAFF. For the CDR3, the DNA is TGTGCCAGCAGCCCTTGGGGCAAGGCGAACACTGAAGCTTTCTTT.

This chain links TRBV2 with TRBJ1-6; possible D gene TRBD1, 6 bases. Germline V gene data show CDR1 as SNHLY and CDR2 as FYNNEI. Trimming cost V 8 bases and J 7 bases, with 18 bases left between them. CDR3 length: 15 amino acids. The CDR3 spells CASRQRGGRNSPLHF. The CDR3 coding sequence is TGTGCCAGCCGGCAGAGAGGGGGTAGGAATTCACCCCTCCACTTT.

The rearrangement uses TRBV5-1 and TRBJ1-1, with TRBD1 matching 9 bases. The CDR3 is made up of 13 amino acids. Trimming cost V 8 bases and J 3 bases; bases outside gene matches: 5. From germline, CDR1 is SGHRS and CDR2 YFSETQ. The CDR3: CASSQGAHTEAFF. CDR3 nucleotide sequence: TGCGCCAGTTCACAGGGGGCCCACACTGAAGCTTTCTTT.

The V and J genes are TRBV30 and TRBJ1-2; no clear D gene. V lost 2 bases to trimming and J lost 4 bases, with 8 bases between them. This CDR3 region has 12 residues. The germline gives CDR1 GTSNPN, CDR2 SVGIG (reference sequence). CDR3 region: CAWSNTAYGYTF. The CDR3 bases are TGTGCCTGGAGTAACACAGCCTATGGCTACACCTTC.

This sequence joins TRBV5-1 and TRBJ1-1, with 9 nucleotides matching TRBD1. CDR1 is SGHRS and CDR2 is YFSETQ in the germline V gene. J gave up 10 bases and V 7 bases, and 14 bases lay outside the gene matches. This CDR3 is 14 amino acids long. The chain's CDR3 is CASSPPGTGKPAFF. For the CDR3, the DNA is TGCGCCAGCTCCCCCCCTGGGACAGGGAAGCCAGCTTTCTTT.

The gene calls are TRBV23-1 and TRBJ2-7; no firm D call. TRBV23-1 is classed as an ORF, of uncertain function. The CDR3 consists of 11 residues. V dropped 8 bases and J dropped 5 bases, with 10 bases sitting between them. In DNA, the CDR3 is TGCGCCAGCCGGATACTACACGAGCAGTACTTC. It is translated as CASRILHEQYF.

CDR3 nucleotide sequence: TGTGCCAGCTCACCAGACAGAGGCAATCAGCCCCAGCATTTT. Translated, it gives CASSPDRGNQPQHF. The chain links TRBV18 to TRBJ1-5; a possible D gene is TRBD1 (5 bases). The CDR3 contains 14 residues. Germline V gene sequence: CDR1 KGHSH, CDR2 LQKENI. Trimming pared 2 bases from V and 2 bases from J, leaving 7 bases between. The entire variable domain, with the rest obtained from reference TRBV18 and TRBJ1-5, is as follows: NAGVMQNPRHLVRRRGQEARLRCSPMKGHSHVYWYRQLPEEGLKFMVYLQKENIIDESGMPKERFSAEFPKEGPSILRIQQVVRGDSAAYFCASSPDRGNQPQHFGDGTRLSIL.

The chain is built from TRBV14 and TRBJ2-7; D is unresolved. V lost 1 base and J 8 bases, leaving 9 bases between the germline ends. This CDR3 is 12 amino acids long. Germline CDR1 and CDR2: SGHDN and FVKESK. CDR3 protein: CASSQGWSKQYF. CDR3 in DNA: TGTGCCAGCAGCCAAGGGTGGAGTAAGCAGTACTTC.

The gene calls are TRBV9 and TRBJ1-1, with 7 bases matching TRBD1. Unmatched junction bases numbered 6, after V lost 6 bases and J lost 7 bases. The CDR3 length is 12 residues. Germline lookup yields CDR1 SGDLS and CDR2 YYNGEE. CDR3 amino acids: CASNSGGIEAFF. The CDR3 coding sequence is TGTGCCAGCAATTCAGGGGGGATTGAAGCTTTCTTT.

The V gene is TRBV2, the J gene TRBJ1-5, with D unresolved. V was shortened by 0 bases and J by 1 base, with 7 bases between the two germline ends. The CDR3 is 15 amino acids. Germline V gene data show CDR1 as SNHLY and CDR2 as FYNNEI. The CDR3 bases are TGTGCCAGCAGTGAAGCGAGAGAGAGCAATCAGCCCCAGCATTTT. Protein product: CASSEARESNQPQHF.

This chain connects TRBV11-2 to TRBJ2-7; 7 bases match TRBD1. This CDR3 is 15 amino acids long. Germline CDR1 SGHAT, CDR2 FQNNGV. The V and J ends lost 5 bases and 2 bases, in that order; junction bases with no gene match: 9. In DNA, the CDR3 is TGTGCCAGCAGCCCACCGACAGGGCCCGCCTACGAGCAGTACTTC. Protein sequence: CASSPPTGPAYEQYF.

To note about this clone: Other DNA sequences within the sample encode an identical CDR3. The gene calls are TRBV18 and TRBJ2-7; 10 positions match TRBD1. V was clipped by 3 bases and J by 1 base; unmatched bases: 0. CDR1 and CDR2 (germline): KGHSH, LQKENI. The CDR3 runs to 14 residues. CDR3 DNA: TGTGCCAGCTCACCGGGACAGGGGTCCTACGAGCAGTACTTC. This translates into CASSPGQGSYEQYF.

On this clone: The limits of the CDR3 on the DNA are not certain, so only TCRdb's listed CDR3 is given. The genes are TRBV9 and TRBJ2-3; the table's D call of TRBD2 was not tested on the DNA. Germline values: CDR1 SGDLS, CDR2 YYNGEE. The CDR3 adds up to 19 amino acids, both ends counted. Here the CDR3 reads CASLRAGTSGRAKTDTQYF.

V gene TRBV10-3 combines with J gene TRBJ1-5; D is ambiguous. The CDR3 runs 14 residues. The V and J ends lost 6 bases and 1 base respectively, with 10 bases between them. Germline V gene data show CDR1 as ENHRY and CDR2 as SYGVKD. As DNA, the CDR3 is TGTGCCATCAGGGAAGACAAGAGCAATCAGCCCCAGCATTTT. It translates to CAIREDKSNQPQHF.

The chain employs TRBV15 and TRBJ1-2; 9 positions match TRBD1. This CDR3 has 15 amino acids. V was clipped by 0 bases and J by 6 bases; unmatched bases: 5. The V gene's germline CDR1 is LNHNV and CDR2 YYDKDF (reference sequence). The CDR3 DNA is TGTGCCACCAGCAGAGATCATGGACAGGGGAATGGCTACACCTTC. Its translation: CATSRDHGQGNGYTF. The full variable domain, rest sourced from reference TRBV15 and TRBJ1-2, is DAMVIQNPRYQVTQFGKPVTLSCSQTLNHNVMYWYQQKSSQAPKLLFHYYDKDFNNEADTPDNFQSRRPNTSFCFLDIRSPGLGDTAMYLCATSRDHGQGNGYTFGSGTRLTVV.

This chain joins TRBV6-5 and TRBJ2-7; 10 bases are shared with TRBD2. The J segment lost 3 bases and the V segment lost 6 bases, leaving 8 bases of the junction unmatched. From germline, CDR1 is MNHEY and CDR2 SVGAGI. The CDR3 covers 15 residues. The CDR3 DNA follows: TGTGCCAGCAGACTAGCCCTAGCGGGAGTCTACGAGCAGTACTTC. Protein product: CASRLALAGVYEQYF.

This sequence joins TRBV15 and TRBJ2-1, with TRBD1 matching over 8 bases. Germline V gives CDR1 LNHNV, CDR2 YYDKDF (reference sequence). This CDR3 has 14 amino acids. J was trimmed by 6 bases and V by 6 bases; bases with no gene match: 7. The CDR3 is CATRNYRGSNEQFF. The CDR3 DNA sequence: TGTGCCACCAGGAACTACAGGGGGTCCAATGAGCAGTTCTTC.

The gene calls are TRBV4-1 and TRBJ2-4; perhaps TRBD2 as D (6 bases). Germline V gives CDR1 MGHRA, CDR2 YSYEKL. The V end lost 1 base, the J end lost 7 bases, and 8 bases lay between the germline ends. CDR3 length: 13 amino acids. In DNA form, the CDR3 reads TGCGCCAGCAGCCAAGGGAGGGAGAACATTCAGTACTTC. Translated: CASSQGRENIQYF.

The CDR3 DNA reads TGTGCCAGCAGCGAAACGGGACTAGGGGAGACCCAGTACTTC. This encodes CASSETGLGETQYF. This rearrangement joins TRBV4-2 to TRBJ2-5; 8 nucleotides match TRBD2. Germline lookup yields CDR1 LGHNA and CDR2 YNFKEQ. J was trimmed by 5 bases and V by 5 bases; bases with no gene match: 7. This CDR3 has 14 residues.

The CDR3 DNA sequence: TGCGCCAGCAGCTTCTCTGCGGGGGGCCAACAGCCCCAGCATTTT. This encodes CASSFSAGGQQPQHF. The chain joins TRBV5-1 to TRBJ1-5; perhaps TRBD1 as D (6 bases). Trimming shortened V by 2 bases and J by 7 bases, and 16 bases separated the two germline ends. Germline V gene data show CDR1 as SGHRS and CDR2 as YFSETQ. The CDR3 length is 15 residues.

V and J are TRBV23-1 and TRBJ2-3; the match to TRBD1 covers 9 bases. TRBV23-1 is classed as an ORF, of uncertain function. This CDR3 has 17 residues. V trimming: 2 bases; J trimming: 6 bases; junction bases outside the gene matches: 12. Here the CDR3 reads CASSQKGTGTSRDTQYF. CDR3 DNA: TGCGCCAGCAGTCAAAAGGGGACAGGGACTTCCCGTGATACGCAGTATTTT.

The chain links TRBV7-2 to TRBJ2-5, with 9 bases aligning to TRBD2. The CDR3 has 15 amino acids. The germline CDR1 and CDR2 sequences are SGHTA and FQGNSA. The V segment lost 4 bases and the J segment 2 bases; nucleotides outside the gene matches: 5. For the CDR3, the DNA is TGTGCCAGCAGCTCCCCTGGACTAGCGCAAGAGACCCAGTACTTC. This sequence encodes CASSSPGLAQETQYF.

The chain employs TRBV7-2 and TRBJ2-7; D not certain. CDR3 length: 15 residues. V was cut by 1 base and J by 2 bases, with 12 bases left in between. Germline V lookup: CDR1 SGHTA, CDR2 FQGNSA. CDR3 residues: CASSLGVGLTYEQYF. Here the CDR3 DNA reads TGTGCCAGCAGCTTAGGTGTCGGTTTAACCTACGAGCAGTACTTC.